The 7 T cell receptor beta chains below were found in one sample sequenced in a study of cytomegalovirus exposure and HLA in healthy donors. Method: immunoSEQ multiplex PCR; TCRdb's copy keeps in-frame clones and lacks some. In the table there are 150,000 to 200,000 clones, about 88% of which are singletons. The specimen was PBMCs. Receptors were obtained from a woman between 18 and 30 years old in good health and CMV-seronegative.

This clone was detected ten times or more. The chain links TRBV27 to TRBJ1-5, with 8 bases aligning to TRBD1. J lost 7 bases, V lost 5 bases, and 7 bases had no gene match. Germline V gene lookup returns CDR1 MNHEY and CDR2 SMNVEV (reference sequence). This CDR3 has 14 residues. CDR3 in amino acids: CASSPRGPHQPQHF. As DNA, the CDR3 is TGTGCCAGCAGTCCCAGGGGGCCACACCAGCCCCAGCATTTT.

The chain has TRBV30 and TRBJ1-5, with 7 bases matching TRBD1. The CDR3 is made up of 13 amino acids. In germline, CDR1 is GTSNPN, CDR2 SVGIG (reference sequence). Trimming removed 6 bases from V and 2 bases from J; junction bases left unmatched: 4. The chain's CDR3 is CACQQGRNQPQHF. CDR3 sequence (DNA): TGTGCCTGCCAACAGGGGCGCAATCAGCCCCAGCATTTT.

The V and J genes are TRBV7-6 and TRBJ2-1; D is possibly TRBD2 (5 bases). Trimming removed 3 bases at V and 8 bases at J, with 11 bases between. The CDR3 totals 13 residues. The germline gives CDR1 SGHVS, CDR2 FNYEAQ. The CDR3 sequence is CASSLYGVDEQFF. As DNA, the CDR3 is TGTGCCAGCAGCTTGTACGGGGTTGATGAGCAGTTCTTC.

Ten or more counts support this clone. The chain joins TRBV7-9 to TRBJ2-3; TRBD1 matches 9 bases. Germline CDR1 is SEHNR and CDR2 is FQNEAQ (reference sequence). The CDR3 has 17 amino acids. Unmatched junction bases numbered 13, after V lost 6 bases and J lost 3 bases. The CDR3 nucleotides are TGTGCCAGCAGTCAAACAGGGGGCGAAGAGAGGACAGATACGCAGTATTTT. It encodes CASSQTGGEERTDTQYF.

This sequence joins TRBV2 and TRBJ2-7, with D perhaps matching TRBD1 (5 bases). The germline V and J ends were trimmed by 2 bases and 1 base, with 12 bases remaining between them. From germline, CDR1 is SNHLY and CDR2 FYNNEI. CDR3 length: 15 residues. CDR3 coding DNA: TGTGCCAGCAGTGAAACCCTCAGGGCGTCCTACGAGCAGTACTTC. Amino acid sequence: CASSETLRASYEQYF.

The chain employs TRBV5-1 and TRBJ2-7, with 11 bases identical to TRBD1. CDR1 is SGHRS and CDR2 is YFSETQ in the germline V gene. This CDR3 spans 16 amino acids. The V gene end was trimmed by 0 bases and the J gene end by 2 bases; junction bases not matched to a gene: 4. CDR3 nucleotide sequence: TGCGCCAGCAGCTTGGCCCGGGACAGGGGGACCTACGAGCAGTACTTC. This gives the protein CASSLARDRGTYEQYF.

Remarks on this clone: This sample includes further DNA sequences coding for the same CDR3. This chain joins TRBV5-1 and TRBJ1-5; TRBD1 might be the D (6 bases). V lost 0 bases to trimming and J lost 2 bases, with 9 bases between them. The CDR3 has 15 residues. Germline-derived CDR1 and CDR2 are SGHRS and YFSETQ. The CDR3, as DNA: TGCGCCAGCAGCTTGGATCCAGGGGGCAATCAGCCCCAGCATTTT. It codes for CASSLDPGGNQPQHF.